This T cell receptor beta chain is from a study of cytomegalovirus exposure and HLA in healthy donors. Regarding the study as a whole: Accurate predictions that matched the HLA-A and HLA-B alleles of most subjects were reportedly made from TCR beta sequences.

The CDR3 sequence is 16 residues long. The V segment lost 4 bases and the J segment 0 bases; nucleotides outside the gene matches: 4. CDR1 is SGHRS and CDR2 is YFSETQ in the germline V gene. This clone was picked up a small number of times. Its target is not known. Distinct nucleotide sequences in the sample also encode this CDR3. 13 Jbeta primers and 60 Vbeta primers were used for the PCR. Produced via immunoSEQ multiplex PCR; TCRdb's table is partial and in-frame only. The repertoire consists of 110,000 or so clones, with about four fifths occurring once and the leading ten covering around 2.2%. The V call is TRBV5-1, the J call TRBJ2-5, with 12 positions matching TRBD2. This sequence was found in a woman younger than 45 in good health and CMV-seronegative. The source material was PBMCs. The CDR3 DNA sequence: TGCGCCAGCAGCCTCGGACTAGCGGGGAACCAAGAGACCCAGTACTTC. Encoded protein: CASSLGLAGNQETQYF.